These T cell receptor beta chains were read from a single sample in a study of T cells in Graves' hyperthyroidism and ophthalmopathy. TCRdb re-derived calls from the multiplex PCR reads in MiXCR, one entry per CDR3 protein. This table holds hundreds of thousands of distinct CDR3 sequences, less than 20% found once. Material: blood. All receptors derive from a man in his forties with Graves' ophthalmopathy. Both conserved end residues are part of each CDR3. The D gene is left open where the match is weak. Clone size, where shown, is once, few, many, or a class for clones that have expanded.

CDR3aa	CDR3nt	j_gene	v_gene	d_gene	abundance
CAYTRTSGYNEQFF	TGTGCCTACACCCGGACTAGCGGCTACAATGAGCAGTTCTTC	TRBJ2-1	TRBV30	TRBD2	many
CASSEGTDRPTHF	TGTGCCAGCTCGGAAGGGACGGACCGGCCAACCCACTTT	TRBJ1-6	TRBV18	-	-
CASSPRGLAGLRDTQYF	TGTGCCAGCAGTCCGAGGGGACTAGCGGGACTCAGAGATACGCAGTATTTT	TRBJ2-3	TRBV12-3/TRBV12-4	TRBD2	many
CASWDRRGEQYF	TGTGCCAGCTGGGACCGTCGGGGGGAGCAGTACTTC	TRBJ2-7	TRBV6-2/TRBV6-3	-	few
CASSLVSGANYGYTF	TGTGCCAGCAGCTTGGTGTCCGGAGCCAATTATGGCTACACCTTC	TRBJ1-2	TRBV5-6	-	few
CASSHPGLAGLEQFF	TGTGCCAGCAGTCACCCGGGACTAGCGGGCCTTGAGCAGTTCTTC	TRBJ2-1	TRBV6-1	TRBD2	few
CASSLAGLGVSGELFF	TGTGCCAGCAGCTTGGCGGGACTAGGTGTCTCTGGGGAGCTGTTTTTT	TRBJ2-2	TRBV7-8	TRBD2	-
CASSYSGSSSYEQYF	TGTGCCAGCAGCTATAGCGGGTCAAGCTCCTACGAGCAGTACTTC	TRBJ2-7	TRBV5-6	TRBD2	-
CASTRTYWTSETQYF	TGTGCCAGCACCCGAACATACTGGACTTCGGAGACCCAGTACTTC	TRBJ2-5	TRBV4-2	-	few
CAISGTSGSSSTDTQYF	TGTGCCATCAGTGGGACTAGCGGCTCCTCTAGCACAGATACGCAGTATTTT	TRBJ2-3	TRBV10-3	TRBD2	-
CASSGWTGGTEAFF	TGTGCCAGCAGCGGCTGGACAGGAGGGACTGAAGCTTTCTTT	TRBJ1-1	TRBV7-9	TRBD1	few
CSAAQGPKNIQYF	TGCAGTGCGGCACAGGGCCCCAAAAACATTCAGTACTTC	TRBJ2-4	TRBV20-1	-	-
CASSGHRANTEAFF	TGTGCCAGCAGTGGCCACAGGGCAAACACTGAAGCTTTCTTT	TRBJ1-1	TRBV6-1	-	few
CASSLGSNTEAFF	TGTGCCAGCAGCTTAGGTTCGAACACTGAAGCTTTCTTT	TRBJ1-1	TRBV5-5	-	many
CASNVQTSNSPLHF	TGTGCCAGCAATGTTCAGACCTCCAATTCACCCCTCCACTTT	TRBJ1-6	TRBV28	-	few
CASSHSTGEQYF	TGTGCCAGCAGCCATTCCACGGGCGAGCAGTACTTC	TRBJ2-7	TRBV3-1	-	many
CASSDQRGTNEQFF	TGCGCCAGCAGTGACCAGCGGGGGACGAATGAGCAGTTCTTC	TRBJ2-1	TRBV10-1	TRBD2	few
CASSLLLAVNTGELFF	TGTGCCAGCAGCTTGCTACTAGCGGTGAACACCGGGGAGCTGTTTTTT	TRBJ2-2	TRBV5-6	TRBD2	-
CASSLALVGDTQYF	TGTGCCAGCAGCTTAGCGCTGGTAGGGGATACGCAGTATTTT	TRBJ2-3	TRBV7-6	-	few